The rows below give T cell receptor beta chains drawn from one sample of a study of CXCR3-negative and CXCR3-positive naive CD8 T cells. TCRdb re-called the 5' RACE reads and catalogs CDR3 proteins one per entry, DNA excluded. The table lists 90,000 to 150,000 distinct CDR3 sequences. Sequenced material: naive CXCR3+ CD8+ T cells from blood. The receptors originated from a human donor in good health. Some clones in this sample may be carry-over from other donors' samples. CDR3s include the opening cysteine and the closing phenylalanine or tryptophan. The order of the fields is V gene, J gene, CDR3 protein.

V gene: TRBV28; J gene: TRBJ2-7; CDR3 protein: CASSRGQAGEQYF
V gene: TRBV7-6; J gene: TRBJ2-2; CDR3 protein: CASSFSGGRTGELFF
V gene: TRBV5-1; J gene: TRBJ1-1; CDR3 protein: CASSLGLRQGMNTEAFF
V gene: TRBV29-1; J gene: TRBJ2-7; CDR3 protein: CSVSSGQEYEQYF
V gene: TRBV29-1; J gene: TRBJ2-7; CDR3 protein: CSVEWGYEQYF
V gene: TRBV12-3/TRBV12-4; J gene: TRBJ2-6; CDR3 protein: CASSPEGQGTSGANVLTF
V gene: TRBV4-3; J gene: TRBJ2-2; CDR3 protein: CASSQSRAASTGELFF
V gene: TRBV28; J gene: TRBJ2-1; CDR3 protein: CASGTSGRVVDEQFF
V gene: TRBV11-2; J gene: TRBJ2-7; CDR3 protein: CASSLVRSLSYEQYF
V gene: TRBV2; J gene: TRBJ2-1; CDR3 protein: CASSESPSGGLRNEQFF
V gene: TRBV19; J gene: TRBJ2-4; CDR3 protein: CARIERGFQYF
V gene: TRBV5-1; J gene: TRBJ1-2; CDR3 protein: CASSFTSGYGYTF
V gene: TRBV28; J gene: TRBJ2-2; CDR3 protein: CASSLGRPSPGELFF
V gene: TRBV5-1; J gene: TRBJ2-1; CDR3 protein: CASRVDRVLYNEQFF
V gene: TRBV28; J gene: TRBJ2-1; CDR3 protein: CASSLVGGPHEQFF
V gene: TRBV4-1; J gene: TRBJ2-2; CDR3 protein: CASSQVSKGANTGELFF
V gene: TRBV5-4; J gene: TRBJ2-2; CDR3 protein: CASSVQGANTGELFF
V gene: TRBV28; J gene: TRBJ2-7; CDR3 protein: CASSFRQLLEQYF
V gene: TRBV2; J gene: TRBJ1-4; CDR3 protein: CASRSDRGRTNEKLFF
V gene: TRBV27; J gene: TRBJ1-1; CDR3 protein: CASSLRGGTEAFF
V gene: TRBV12-3/TRBV12-4; J gene: TRBJ1-4; CDR3 protein: CASSGDREAEKLFF
V gene: TRBV21-1; J gene: TRBJ2-1; CDR3 protein: CASSKVGVGVRGNEQFF
V gene: TRBV12-3/TRBV12-4; J gene: TRBJ2-2; CDR3 protein: CASSKTGWAGELFF
V gene: TRBV7-8; J gene: TRBJ2-3; CDR3 protein: CASSSTRRPGMDTQYF
V gene: TRBV5-5; J gene: TRBJ1-2; CDR3 protein: CASSLEYRLDGYTF
V gene: TRBV28; J gene: TRBJ2-7; CDR3 protein: CASTRGYEQYF
V gene: TRBV14; J gene: TRBJ1-4; CDR3 protein: CASSITTRGAEKLFF
V gene: TRBV4-1; J gene: TRBJ2-1; CDR3 protein: CASSQLEVDEQFF
V gene: TRBV11-2; J gene: TRBJ2-7; CDR3 protein: CASSLDIAWAEQYF
V gene: TRBV10-3; J gene: TRBJ2-5; CDR3 protein: CAISPDRVQETQYF
V gene: TRBV7-9; J gene: TRBJ1-1; CDR3 protein: CASSWGDGNTEAFF
V gene: TRBV12-3/TRBV12-4; J gene: TRBJ1-1; CDR3 protein: CASSFGTEAFF
V gene: TRBV20-1; J gene: TRBJ1-5; CDR3 protein: CSASSRDILQPQHF
V gene: TRBV6-5; J gene: TRBJ1-3; CDR3 protein: CASSYFGASGGNTIYF
V gene: TRBV10-3; J gene: TRBJ1-2; CDR3 protein: CAIIQEGSYGYTF
V gene: TRBV13; J gene: TRBJ2-7; CDR3 protein: CASSFGGKEQYF
V gene: TRBV12-3/TRBV12-4; J gene: TRBJ2-1; CDR3 protein: CASALPGLAGGPGDEQFF
V gene: TRBV20-1; J gene: TRBJ2-1; CDR3 protein: CSAEGREVWDEQFF
V gene: TRBV13; J gene: TRBJ2-1; CDR3 protein: CASSSRDRDNEQFF
V gene: TRBV7-2; J gene: TRBJ2-1; CDR3 protein: CASSLAPLTDEQFF
V gene: TRBV13; J gene: TRBJ2-5; CDR3 protein: CASSSRLIQETQYF
V gene: TRBV28; J gene: TRBJ2-1; CDR3 protein: CASSFLDNEQFF
V gene: TRBV4-3; J gene: TRBJ2-1; CDR3 protein: CASSLYSGGLYNEQFF
V gene: TRBV6-5; J gene: TRBJ1-3; CDR3 protein: CASGEGGAGNTIYF